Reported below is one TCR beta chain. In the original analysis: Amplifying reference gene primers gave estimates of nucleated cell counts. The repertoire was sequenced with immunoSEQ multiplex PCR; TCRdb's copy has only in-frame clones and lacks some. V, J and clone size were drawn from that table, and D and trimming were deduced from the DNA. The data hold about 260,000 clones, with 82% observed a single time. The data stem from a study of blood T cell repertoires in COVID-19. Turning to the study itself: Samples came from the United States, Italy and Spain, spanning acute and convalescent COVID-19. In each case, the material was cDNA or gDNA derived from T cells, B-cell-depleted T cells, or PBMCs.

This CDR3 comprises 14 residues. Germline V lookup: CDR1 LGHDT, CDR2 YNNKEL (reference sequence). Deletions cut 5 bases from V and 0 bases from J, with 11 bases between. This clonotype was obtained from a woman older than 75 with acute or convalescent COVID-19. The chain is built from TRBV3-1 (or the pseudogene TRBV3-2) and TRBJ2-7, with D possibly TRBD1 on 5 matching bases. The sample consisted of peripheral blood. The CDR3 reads CASSDRGSSYEQYF. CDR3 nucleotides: TGTGCCAGCAGCGATAGGGGTAGCTCCTACGAGCAGTACTTC.